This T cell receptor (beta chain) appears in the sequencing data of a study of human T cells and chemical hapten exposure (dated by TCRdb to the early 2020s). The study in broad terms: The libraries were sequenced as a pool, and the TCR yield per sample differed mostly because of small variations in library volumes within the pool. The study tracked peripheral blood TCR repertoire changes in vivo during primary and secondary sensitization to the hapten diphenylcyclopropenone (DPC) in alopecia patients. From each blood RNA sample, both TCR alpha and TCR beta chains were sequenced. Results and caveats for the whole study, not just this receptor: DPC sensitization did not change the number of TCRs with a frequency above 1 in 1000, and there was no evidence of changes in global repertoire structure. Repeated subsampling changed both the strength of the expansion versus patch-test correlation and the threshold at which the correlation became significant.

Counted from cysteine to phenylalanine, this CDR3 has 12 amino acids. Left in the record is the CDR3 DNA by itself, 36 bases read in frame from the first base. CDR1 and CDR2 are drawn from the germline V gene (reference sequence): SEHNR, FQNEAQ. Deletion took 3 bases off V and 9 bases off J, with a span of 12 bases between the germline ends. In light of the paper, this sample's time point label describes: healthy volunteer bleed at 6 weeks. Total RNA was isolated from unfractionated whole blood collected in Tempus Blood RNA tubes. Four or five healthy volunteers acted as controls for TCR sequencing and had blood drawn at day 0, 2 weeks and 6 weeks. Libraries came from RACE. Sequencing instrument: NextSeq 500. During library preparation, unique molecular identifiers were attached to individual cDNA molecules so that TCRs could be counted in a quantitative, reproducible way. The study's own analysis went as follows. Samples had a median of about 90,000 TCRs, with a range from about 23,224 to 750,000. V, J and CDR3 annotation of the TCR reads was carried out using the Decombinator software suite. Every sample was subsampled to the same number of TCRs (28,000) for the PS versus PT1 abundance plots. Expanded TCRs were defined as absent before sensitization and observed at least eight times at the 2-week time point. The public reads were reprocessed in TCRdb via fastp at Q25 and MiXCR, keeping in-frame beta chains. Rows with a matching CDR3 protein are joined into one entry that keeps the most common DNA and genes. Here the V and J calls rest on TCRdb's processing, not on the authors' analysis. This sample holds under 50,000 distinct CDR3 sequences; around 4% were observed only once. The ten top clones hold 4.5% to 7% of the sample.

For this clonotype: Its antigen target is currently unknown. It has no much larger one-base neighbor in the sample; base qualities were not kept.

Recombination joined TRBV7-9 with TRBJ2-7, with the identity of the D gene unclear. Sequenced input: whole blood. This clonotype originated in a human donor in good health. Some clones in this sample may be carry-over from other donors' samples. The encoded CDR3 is CASSLGTSGQYF. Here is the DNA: TGTGCCAGCAGCTTGGGCACTTCGGGGCAGTACTTC.